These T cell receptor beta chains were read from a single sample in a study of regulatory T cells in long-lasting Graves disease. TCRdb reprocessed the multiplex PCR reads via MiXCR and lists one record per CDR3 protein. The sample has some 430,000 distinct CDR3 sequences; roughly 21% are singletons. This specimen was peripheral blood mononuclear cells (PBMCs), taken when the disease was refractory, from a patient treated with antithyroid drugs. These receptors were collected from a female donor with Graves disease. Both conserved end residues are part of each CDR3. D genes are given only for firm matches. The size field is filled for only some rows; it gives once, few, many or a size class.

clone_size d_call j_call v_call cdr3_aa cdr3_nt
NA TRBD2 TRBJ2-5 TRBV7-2 CASSPFSGNGETQYF TGTGCCAGCAGCCCATTCAGCGGGAATGGGGAGACCCAGTACTTC
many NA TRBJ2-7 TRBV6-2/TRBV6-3 CASSYSHSYEQYF TGTGCCAGCAGTTACTCGCACAGCTACGAGCAGTACTTC
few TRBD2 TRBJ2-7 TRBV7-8 CASSFLAGDLYEQYF TGTGCCAGCAGCTTCCTAGCGGGGGACCTCTACGAGCAGTACTTC
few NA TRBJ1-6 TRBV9 CASSVERINSPLHF TGTGCCAGCAGCGTAGAACGGATTAATTCACCCCTCCACTTT
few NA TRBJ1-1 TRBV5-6 CASSLYTGPEAFF TGTGCCAGCAGCTTGTACACGGGCCCTGAAGCTTTCTTT
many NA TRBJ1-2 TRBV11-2 CASSLQVNYGYTF TGTGCCAGCAGCTTACAGGTTAACTATGGCTACACCTTC
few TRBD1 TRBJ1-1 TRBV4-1 CASSRQDRVNTEAFF TGCGCCAGCAGCCGTCAGGACAGGGTCAACACTGAAGCTTTCTTT
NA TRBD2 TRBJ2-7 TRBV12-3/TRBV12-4 CASSSTSGNEQYF TGTGCCAGCAGTTCTACTAGCGGGAATGAGCAGTACTTC
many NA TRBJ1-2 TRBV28 CASSLQASYGYTF TGTGCCAGCAGTTTGCAGGCGTCCTATGGCTACACCTTC
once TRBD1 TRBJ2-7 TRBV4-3 CASSQGVRQGFGYEQYF TGCGCCAGCAGCCAAGGGGTCCGACAGGGGTTTGGTTACGAGCAGTACTTC
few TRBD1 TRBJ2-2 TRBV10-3 CAISGRGQTGELFF TGTGCCATCTCTGGCAGGGGGCAAACCGGGGAGCTGTTTTTT
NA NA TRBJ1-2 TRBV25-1 CASSDGGSYGYTF TGTGCCAGCAGTGACGGGGGAAGCTATGGCTACACCTTC
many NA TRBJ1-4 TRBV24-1 CATSDSQGTEKLFF TGTGCCACCAGTGATTCACAGGGAACCGAAAAACTGTTTTTT
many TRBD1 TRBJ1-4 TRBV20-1 CSVLQGIEEKLFF TGCAGTGTCCTACAGGGGATTGAGGAAAAACTGTTTTTT
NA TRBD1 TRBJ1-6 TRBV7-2 CASSVDRGENSPLHF TGTGCCAGCAGCGTAGACAGGGGTGAAAATTCACCCCTCCACTTT
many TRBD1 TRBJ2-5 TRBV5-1 CASSLRTGLETQYF TGCGCCAGCAGCTTGAGGACAGGGTTGGAGACCCAGTACTTC